This T cell receptor beta chain was sequenced during a study of blood T cells in healthy people across ages. With V trimmed by 4 bases and J by 4 bases, 12 bases remained unmatched. CDR3 size: 15 residues. Germline CDR1 DFQATT, CDR2 SNEGSKA (reference sequence). A sample-barcoded 5' primer and a J-beta primer mix were used in a second PCR of roughly 7 to 11 cycles. MiXCR, applied by TCRdb to the 5' RACE reads, yields one record per CDR3 protein. The sample includes hundreds of thousands of distinct CDR3 sequences, 20% to 25% seen only once; the top ten take 3% to 4.5%. A few counts support this clonotype.

Sequencing input: blood. The receptor's source is a man between 65 and 85 years old in good health. This chain connects TRBV20-1 to TRBJ2-5; 7 positions match TRBD1. The chain's CDR3 is CSATHPTGLGETQYF. The CDR3 bases are TGCAGTGCTACCCACCCGACAGGGCTAGGAGAGACCCAGTACTTC.